This paragraph reports one TCR beta chain. Its antigen remains unidentified. Germline is not matched at one junction end, which may reflect a read error. CDR1 is SGHTA, CDR2 FQGNSA, per germline. This CDR3 has 14 amino acids. TCRdb independently ran MiXCR on the multiplex PCR reads; one entry per CDR3 protein. The data contain tens of thousands of distinct CDR3 sequences, over 25% of them singletons. Breast cancer patients provided tissue from their axillary draining lymph nodes. This record comes from a study of breast tumors, draining lymph nodes, adjacent tissues. Notes on the study in general: Tumor TCR diversity was below lymph nodes but above nontumor tissue.

Input material: axillary lymph node tissue. This clonotype was sampled from a female donor with breast cancer. Some clones in this sample may be carry-over from other donors' samples. V and J are TRBV7-2 and TRBJ1-4; D is possibly TRBD1 (6 bases). The CDR3 reads CTGSLGQRNEKLFF. CDR3 coding DNA: TGTACCGGCAGCTTAGGACAGAGAAATGAAAAACTGTTTTTT.